These T cell receptor beta chains were read from a single sample in a study of blood T cell repertoires in COVID-19. Sequenced by immunoSEQ multiplex PCR; TCRdb stores in-frame clones only, minus some. The sample has 320,000 or so clones, around nine tenths seen once. The sample comprised PBMCs or T cells enriched from blood (not recorded which). These receptors came from a young man who had recovered from COVID-19. Both conserved end residues are part of each CDR3. The D gene is left open where the match is weak. The size of a clone is reported for some rows only, either as once, few or many, or as a class for expanded clones.

cdr3_length	d_call	clone_size	v_call	j_call	cdr3_nt	cdr3_aa
16	-	-	TRBV24-1	TRBJ1-6	TGTGCCACCAGTGATTTCTTTACCACCGGGAATTCACCCCTCCACTTT	CATSDFFTTGNSPLHF
13	TRBD1	-	TRBV12-3/TRBV12-4	TRBJ2-1	TGTGCCAGCATAATGGACAGGGGGTATGAGCAGTTCTTC	CASIMDRGYEQFF
13	-	-	TRBV25-1	TRBJ2-3	TGTGCCAGCAGTGAATTGAGACAGCATGCGCAGTATTTT	CASSELRQHAQYF
14	TRBD1	-	TRBV11-1	TRBJ1-2	TGTGCCAGCAGCGAAGGGGGGAGGACAGGAGGCTACACCTTC	CASSEGGRTGGYTF
13	TRBD1	-	TRBV7-3	TRBJ2-2	TGTGCCAGCAGCGACAGGGTGGCCGGGGAGCTGTTTTTT	CASSDRVAGELFF
13	-	-	TRBV15	TRBJ2-7	TGTGCCACCAGCAGAGATATCTCCTACGAGCAGTACTTC	CATSRDISYEQYF
13	-	once	TRBV2	TRBJ2-1	TGTGCCAGCAGGCGGGATGGCGTTAATGAGCAGTTCTTC	CASRRDGVNEQFF
13	-	-	TRBV5-4	TRBJ2-7	TGTGCCAGCAGCTTACGGGATAGCTACGAGCAGTACTTC	CASSLRDSYEQYF
13	-	-	TRBV13	TRBJ1-1	TGTGCCAGCAGCTTCCCTGTCCTGAGTGAAGCTTTCTTT	CASSFPVLSEAFF
14	-	-	TRBV5-1	TRBJ1-1	TGCGCCAGCAGCGGGGGGAGAGGTGATACTGAAGCTTTCTTT	CASSGGRGDTEAFF
15	-	once	TRBV21-1	TRBJ1-4	TGTGCCAGCAGCTTAGGGGACTCGGATAATGAAAAACTGTTTTTT	CASSLGDSDNEKLFF
16	-	few	TRBV11-2	TRBJ1-6	TGTGCCAGCAGCTTAGGGCCAGGGGTGGGTAATTCACCCCTCCACTTT	CASSLGPGVGNSPLHF
15	TRBD2	-	TRBV11-2	TRBJ2-2	TGTGCCAGCAGATTCCCGGGGGGTAGGACCGGGGAGCTGTTTTTT	CASRFPGGRTGELFF
14	-	-	TRBV11-2	TRBJ2-7	TGTGCCAGCAGCAACGGAGGACTCGCCTACGAGCAGTACTTC	CASSNGGLAYEQYF
12	-	-	TRBV19	TRBJ2-2	TGTGCCAGTAGAAGGGGTTTCGGGGAGCTGTTTTTT	CASRRGFGELFF
15	TRBD2	few	TRBV7-6	TRBJ2-7	TGTGCCAGCAGCCGGACTAGCGGGGAGACCTACGAGCAGTACTTC	CASSRTSGETYEQYF
15	TRBD1	-	TRBV18	TRBJ1-1	TGTGCCAGCTCACTCCCTCAGGGACAGGGGAGGGAAGCTTTCTTT	CASSLPQGQGREAFF
15	TRBD2	few	TRBV5-5	TRBJ2-1	TGTGCCAGCAGCCAGGCTAGCGGGGGGATGGGTGAGCAGTTCTTC	CASSQASGGMGEQFF
13	TRBD1	few	TRBV27	TRBJ1-2	TGTGCCAGCAGCGCGGACAGGGGTGATGGCTACACCTTC	CASSADRGDGYTF
16	-	few	TRBV7-8	TRBJ1-1	TGTGCCAGCAGCTTAGGTGCGAGGGCGGTGAACACTGAAGCTTTCTTT	CASSLGARAVNTEAFF
15	TRBD1	-	TRBV9	TRBJ2-3	TGTGCCAGCAGCAAGCCAGGGGGAGCCACAGATACGCAGTATTTT	CASSKPGGATDTQYF
17	TRBD2	-	TRBV7-9	TRBJ2-4	TGTGCCAGCAGCTCGATAGTTACCGGGACTAGATTTCACATTCAGTACTTC	CASSSIVTGTRFHIQYF
14	-	-	TRBV6-5	TRBJ1-2	TGTGCCAGCAGTTACTCCGCCCGCGGGGATGGCTACACCTTC	CASSYSARGDGYTF
17	-	-	TRBV29-1	TRBJ2-3	TGCAGCGTTGAAGATCACAGGGCAGGGGCCACCACAGATACGCAGTATTTT	CSVEDHRAGATTDTQYF
14	-	-	TRBV7-9	TRBJ2-3	TGTGCCAGCAGATGGGGCACTAGCACAGATACGCAGTATTTT	CASRWGTSTDTQYF
12	-	few	TRBV2	TRBJ1-4	TGTGCCAGCGGGGGCTTAGGTGAAAAACTGTTTTTT	CASGGLGEKLFF
13	TRBD1	-	TRBV7-9	TRBJ1-1	TGTGCCAGCAGCTGGACAGGAAACACTGAAGCTTTCTTT	CASSWTGNTEAFF
16	-	-	TRBV11-3	TRBJ1-2	TGTGCCAGCAGCTTAGGCGGATCTTGGCCTAACTATGGCTACACCTTC	CASSLGGSWPNYGYTF
16	TRBD2	-	TRBV3-1/TRBV3-2	TRBJ2-5	TGTGCCAGCAGCCAAGACCGACTAGCGGGGGTGAGGACCCAGTACTTC	CASSQDRLAGVRTQYF
15	TRBD1	-	TRBV11-2	TRBJ1-4	TGTGCCAGCAGGTCCGGGACAGAAGAGGGTTCAAAACTGTTTTTT	CASRSGTEEGSKLFF
15	TRBD1	-	TRBV6-5	TRBJ1-6	TGTGCCAGCGGGGACAGGGGATCCTATAATTCACCCCTCCACTTT	CASGDRGSYNSPLHF
17	-	-	TRBV24-1	TRBJ2-2	TGTGCCACCAGTGATTGGTTAGGGGGTCCTAACACCGGGGAGCTGTTTTTT	CATSDWLGGPNTGELFF
16	TRBD2	-	TRBV27	TRBJ2-3	TGTGCCAGCAGGTCGTACGGCGGGGGGGCCATAGATACGCAGTATTTT	CASRSYGGGAIDTQYF
11	TRBD1	-	TRBV20-1	TRBJ2-1	TGCGGACCACAGGGGGGAAATGAGCAGTTCTTC	CGPQGGNEQFF
15	-	-	TRBV5-1	TRBJ1-6	TGCGCCAGCACCCTCGGGGGAACGGATAATTCACCCCTCCACTTT	CASTLGGTDNSPLHF
15	-	once	TRBV7-3	TRBJ2-7	TGTGCCAGCAGCCTAGAGCGGTTACCTAAGGGCGAGCAGTACTTC	CASSLERLPKGEQYF
13	TRBD1	-	TRBV4-1	TRBJ2-5	TGCGCCAGCAGCCCCGCAGGGGGAGAGACCCAGTACTTC	CASSPAGGETQYF
15	-	-	TRBV30	TRBJ1-1	TGTGCCTGGAGTGTACGGGCAGGGCGAGGCACTGAAGCTTTCTTT	CAWSVRAGRGTEAFF
15	TRBD2	-	TRBV7-2	TRBJ2-7	TGTGCCAGCAGCTTTCGATCGGGGGGGGCCTACGAGCAGTACTTC	CASSFRSGGAYEQYF
14	TRBD1	-	TRBV4-1	TRBJ2-7	TGCGCCAGCAGCTACCGGGACAGTGACTACGAGCAGTACTTC	CASSYRDSDYEQYF
17	TRBD1	once	TRBV19	TRBJ1-3	TGTGCCAGTAGTATGGATCCAGGGACAGACTCTGGAAACACCATATATTTT	CASSMDPGTDSGNTIYF
14	TRBD1	-	TRBV7-9	TRBJ2-1	TGTGCCAGCAGCTTAAGGGGGCTTTTCAATGAGCAGTTCTTC	CASSLRGLFNEQFF
13	-	-	TRBV19	TRBJ1-1	TGTGCCAGTACCGAAGGGGGTTGGACTGAAGCTTTCTTT	CASTEGGWTEAFF
14	-	-	TRBV2	TRBJ2-4	TGTGCCAGCAGTGTCGTACGGCGCGGGGACATTCAGTACTTC	CASSVVRRGDIQYF
14	-	-	TRBV7-9	TRBJ1-2	TGTGCCAGCAGCTTAGGCGGGGCATTCTATGGCTACACCTTC	CASSLGGAFYGYTF
16	-	-	TRBV9	TRBJ2-2	TGTGCCAGCAGCGTAGAGATTAGCGGGAACACCGGGGAGCTGTTTTTT	CASSVEISGNTGELFF
14	-	-	TRBV9	TRBJ2-7	TGTGCCAGCAGCGAAGAGGACAGCCCCTACGAGCAGTACTTC	CASSEEDSPYEQYF
17	TRBD2	once	TRBV7-8	TRBJ2-3	TGTGCCAGCAGCTTAGTTCTGGCGGGGGGCGAAACAGATACGCAGTATTTT	CASSLVLAGGETDTQYF
16	TRBD2	-	TRBV5-1	TRBJ2-3	TGCGCCAGCAGCTTTACCAGCGGGGAGATCACAGATACGCAGTATTTT	CASSFTSGEITDTQYF
14	-	-	TRBV6-5	TRBJ1-1	TGTGCCAGCACTTCGGGCGCTGAGGGCACTGAAGCTTTCTTT	CASTSGAEGTEAFF
17	TRBD1	-	TRBV28	TRBJ1-3	TGTGCCAGCAGGTCGGGCGGACAGGGCTTCTCTGGAAACACCATATATTTT	CASRSGGQGFSGNTIYF
16	TRBD2	-	TRBV5-1	TRBJ2-7	TGCGCCAGCAGCTCTAATAGCGGGGGGGCCTTATACGAGCAGTACTTC	CASSSNSGGALYEQYF
15	-	-	TRBV19	TRBJ2-3	TGTGCCAGTAGCGTCCCGGGGACACTAACAGATACGCAGTATTTT	CASSVPGTLTDTQYF